These T cell receptor beta chains were read from a single sample in a study of molecular identifiers for immune sequencing clone quantification. TCRdb used MiXCR to reprocess the PCR reads, holding one entry per CDR3 protein. The table lists about 640,000 distinct CDR3 sequences, less than 20% of them singletons, with around 0.9% in the top ten. Sample: naive CD8+ T cells from blood, with Jurkat cell RNA spiked in. The receptors were gathered from a human donor in good health. Some libraries in this study had Jurkat cell RNA spiked in. The CDR3 runs from the conserved cysteine through the conserved F or W. The order of the fields is D gene, V gene, CDR3 protein. The D gene is left open where the match is weak.

TRBD1	TRBV29-1	CSAPTGVYGYTF
.	TRBV14	CASSQDPGGPLGQYF
.	TRBV6-2/TRBV6-3	CASTPSGPDTQYF
.	TRBV4-1	CASRDTARGNEQFF
.	TRBV5-3	CASSFGPSSVEQYF
.	TRBV11-2	CASSWGWAPSTDTQYF
.	TRBV12-3/TRBV12-4	CASSLYREVNTEAFF
.	TRBV7-9	CASSERLASYGYTF
.	TRBV12-5	CASGLPPGELFF
.	TRBV6-5	CASSYGVSSYEQYF
TRBD1	TRBV19	CASSGTGPYGQYF
TRBD1	TRBV6-5	CASSYSKRTGDWTEAFF
.	TRBV7-9	CASSSSRDLSYEQYF
.	TRBV27	CASSPLMGATEAFF
TRBD1	TRBV20-1	CSAIDRGIDEQYF
.	TRBV19	CASSPTPGGSYNEQFF
TRBD1	TRBV6-1	CASSPGTDPFGNQPQHF
.	TRBV5-4	CASGVSYNEQFF
TRBD1	TRBV4-3	CASSQGTGYEQFF
TRBD2	TRBV9	CASSVGGGAGNEQFF
.	TRBV6-5	CASSPGGPLEQYF
.	TRBV25-1	CASIRDDTEAFF
TRBD2	TRBV15	CATSRAPSGSRTTDTQYF
TRBD1	TRBV7-9	CASSSGTVTYNEQFF
TRBD2	TRBV14	CASSQGLAPTYEQYF
.	TRBV6-2/TRBV6-3	CASRRGIYEQYF
TRBD2	TRBV9	CASSVEGLAGTDTQYF
TRBD2	TRBV24-1	CATHSGQGAHEQFF
.	TRBV21-1	CASSRGRLHEQYF
.	TRBV13	CASGLVGELYGYTF
TRBD1	TRBV28	CASKGQGTSYEQYF
.	TRBV12-3/TRBV12-4	CAGSLGTANTEAFF
.	TRBV6-2/TRBV6-3	CASSPGQLNSYEQYF
.	TRBV12-3/TRBV12-4	CASSFDLGRSTGELFF
.	TRBV5-8	CASSLGSVALANSYEQYF
.	TRBV6-2/TRBV6-3	CASSFTGINTGELFF
.	TRBV5-4	CASIEPGANEAFF
.	TRBV14	CASSPLQGWETQYF
.	TRBV7-9	CASSRVFDTEAFF
.	TRBV20-1	CSADRTATGNTIYF
TRBD1	TRBV4-1	CASSHKTGASTEAFF